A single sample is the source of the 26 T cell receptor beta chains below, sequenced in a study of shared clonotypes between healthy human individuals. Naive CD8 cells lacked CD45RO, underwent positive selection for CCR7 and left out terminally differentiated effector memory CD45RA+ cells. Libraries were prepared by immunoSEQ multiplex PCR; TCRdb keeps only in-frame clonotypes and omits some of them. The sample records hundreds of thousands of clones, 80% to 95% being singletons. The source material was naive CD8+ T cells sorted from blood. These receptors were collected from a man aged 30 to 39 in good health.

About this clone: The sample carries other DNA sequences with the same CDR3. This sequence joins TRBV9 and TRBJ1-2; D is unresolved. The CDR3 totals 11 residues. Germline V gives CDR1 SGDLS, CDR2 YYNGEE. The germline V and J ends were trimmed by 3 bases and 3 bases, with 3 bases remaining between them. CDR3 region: CASSGYYGYTF. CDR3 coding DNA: TGTGCCAGCAGCGGATACTATGGCTACACCTTC.

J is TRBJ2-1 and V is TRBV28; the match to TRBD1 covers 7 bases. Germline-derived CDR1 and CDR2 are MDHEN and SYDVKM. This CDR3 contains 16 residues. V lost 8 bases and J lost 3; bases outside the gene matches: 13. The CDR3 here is CASLAIKGAFYNEQFF. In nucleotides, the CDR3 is TGTGCCAGCCTCGCCATTAAGGGGGCTTTCTACAATGAGCAGTTCTTC.

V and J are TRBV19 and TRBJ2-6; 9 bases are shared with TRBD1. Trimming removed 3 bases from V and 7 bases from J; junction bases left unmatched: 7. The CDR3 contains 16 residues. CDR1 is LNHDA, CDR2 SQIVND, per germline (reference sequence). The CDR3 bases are TGTGCCAGTAGTATGGGCGGGACAGGGTTAGCCAACGTCCTGACTTTC. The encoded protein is CASSMGGTGLANVLTF.

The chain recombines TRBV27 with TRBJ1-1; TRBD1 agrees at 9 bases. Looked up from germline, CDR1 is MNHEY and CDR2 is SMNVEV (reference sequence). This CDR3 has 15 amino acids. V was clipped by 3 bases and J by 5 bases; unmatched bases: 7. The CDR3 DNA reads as TGTGCCAGCAGTTTTTTACAGGGGGCGCGGACTGAAGCTTTCTTT. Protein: CASSFLQGARTEAFF.

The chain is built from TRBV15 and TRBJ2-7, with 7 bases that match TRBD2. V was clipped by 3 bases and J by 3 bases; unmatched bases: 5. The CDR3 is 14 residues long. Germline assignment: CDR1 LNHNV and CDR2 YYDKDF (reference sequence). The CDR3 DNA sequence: TGTGCCACCAGCAGCCCTAGCGGCCACTACGAGCAGTACTTC. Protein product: CATSSPSGHYEQYF.

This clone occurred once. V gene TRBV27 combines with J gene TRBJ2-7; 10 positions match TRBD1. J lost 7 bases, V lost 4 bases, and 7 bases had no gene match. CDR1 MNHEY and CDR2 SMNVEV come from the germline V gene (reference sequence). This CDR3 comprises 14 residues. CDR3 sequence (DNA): TGTGCCAGCAGTTGGGGACAGGGGTTGTGGGAGCAGTACTTC. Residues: CASSWGQGLWEQYF.

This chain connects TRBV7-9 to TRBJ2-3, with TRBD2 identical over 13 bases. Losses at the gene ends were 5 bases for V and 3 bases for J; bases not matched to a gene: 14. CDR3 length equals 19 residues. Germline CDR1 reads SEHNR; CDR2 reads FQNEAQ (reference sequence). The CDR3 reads CASSLRSKTSGRITDTQYF. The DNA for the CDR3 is TGTGCCAGCAGCCTCCGATCAAAGACTAGCGGGAGGATTACAGATACGCAGTATTTT.

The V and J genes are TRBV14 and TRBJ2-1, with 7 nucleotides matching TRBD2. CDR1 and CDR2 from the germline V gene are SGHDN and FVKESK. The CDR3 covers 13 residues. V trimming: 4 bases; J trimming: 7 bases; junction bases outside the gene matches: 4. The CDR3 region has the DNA TGTGCCAGCAGCCTCGGGAGGTTAAATGAGCAGTTCTTC. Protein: CASSLGRLNEQFF.

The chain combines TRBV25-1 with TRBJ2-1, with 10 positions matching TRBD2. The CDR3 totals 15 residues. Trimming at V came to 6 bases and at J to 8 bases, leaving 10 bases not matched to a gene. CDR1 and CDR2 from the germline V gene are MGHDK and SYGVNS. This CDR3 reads CASRTSGPSIDEQFF. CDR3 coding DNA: TGTGCCAGCAGGACTAGCGGGCCATCAATAGATGAGCAGTTCTTC.

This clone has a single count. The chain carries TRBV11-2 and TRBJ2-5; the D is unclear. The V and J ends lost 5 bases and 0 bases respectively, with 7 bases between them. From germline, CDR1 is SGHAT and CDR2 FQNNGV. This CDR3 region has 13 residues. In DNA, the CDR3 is TGTGCCAGCAGCCACATGTACCAAGAGACCCAGTACTTC. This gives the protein CASSHMYQETQYF.

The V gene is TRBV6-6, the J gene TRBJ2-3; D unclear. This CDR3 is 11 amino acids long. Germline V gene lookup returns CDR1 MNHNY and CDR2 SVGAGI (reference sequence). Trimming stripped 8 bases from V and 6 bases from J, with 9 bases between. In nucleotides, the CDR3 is TGTGCCAGCCTGGGATCGGATACGCAGTATTTT. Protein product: CASLGSDTQYF.

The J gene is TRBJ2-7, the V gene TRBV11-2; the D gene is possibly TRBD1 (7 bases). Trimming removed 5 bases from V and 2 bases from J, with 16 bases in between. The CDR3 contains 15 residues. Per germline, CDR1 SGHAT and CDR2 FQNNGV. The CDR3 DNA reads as TGTGCCAGCAGCCCTGGGGCAGGGGGGACCTACGAGCAGTACTTC. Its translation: CASSPGAGGTYEQYF.

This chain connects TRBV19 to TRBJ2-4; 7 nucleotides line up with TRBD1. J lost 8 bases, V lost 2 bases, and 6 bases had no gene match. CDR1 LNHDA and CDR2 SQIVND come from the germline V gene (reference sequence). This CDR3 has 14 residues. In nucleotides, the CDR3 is TGTGCCAGTAGTATAACAGGGGATTGGGACATTCAGTACTTC. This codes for CASSITGDWDIQYF.

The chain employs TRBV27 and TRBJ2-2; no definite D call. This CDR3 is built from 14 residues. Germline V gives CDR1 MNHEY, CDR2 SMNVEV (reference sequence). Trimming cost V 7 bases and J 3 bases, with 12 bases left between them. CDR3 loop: CASTDGLYTGELFF. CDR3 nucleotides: TGTGCCAGCACGGACGGATTGTACACCGGGGAGCTGTTTTTT.

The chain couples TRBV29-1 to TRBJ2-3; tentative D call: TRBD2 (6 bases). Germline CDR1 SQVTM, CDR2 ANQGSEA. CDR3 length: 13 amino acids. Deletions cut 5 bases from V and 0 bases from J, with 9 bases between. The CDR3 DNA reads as TGCAGCGTTTTTGCGGGAAGCACAGATACGCAGTATTTT. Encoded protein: CSVFAGSTDTQYF.

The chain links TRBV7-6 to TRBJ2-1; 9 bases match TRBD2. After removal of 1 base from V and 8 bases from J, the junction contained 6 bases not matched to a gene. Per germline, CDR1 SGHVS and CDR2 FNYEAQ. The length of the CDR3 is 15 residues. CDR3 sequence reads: CASSLGLRGGDEQFF. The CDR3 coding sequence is TGTGCCAGCAGCTTAGGGTTGCGGGGGGGCGATGAGCAGTTCTTC.

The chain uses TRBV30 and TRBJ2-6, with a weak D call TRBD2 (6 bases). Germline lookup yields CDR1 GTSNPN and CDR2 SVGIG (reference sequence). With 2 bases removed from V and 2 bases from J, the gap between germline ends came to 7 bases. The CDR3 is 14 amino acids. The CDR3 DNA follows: TGTGCCTGGAGTCCGGGGGCTGGGGCCAACGTCCTGACTTTC. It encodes CAWSPGAGANVLTF.

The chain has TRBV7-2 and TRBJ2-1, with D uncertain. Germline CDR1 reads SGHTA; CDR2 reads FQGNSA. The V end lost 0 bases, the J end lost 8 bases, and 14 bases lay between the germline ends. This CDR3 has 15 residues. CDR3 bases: TGTGCCAGCAGCTTAGCCGGGCTAGTTGGTGATGAGCAGTTCTTC. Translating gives CASSLAGLVGDEQFF.

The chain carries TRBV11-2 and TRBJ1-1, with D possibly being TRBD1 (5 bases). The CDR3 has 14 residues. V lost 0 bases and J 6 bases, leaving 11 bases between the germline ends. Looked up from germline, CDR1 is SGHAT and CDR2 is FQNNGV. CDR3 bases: TGTGCCAGCAGCTTAGATCTTTCAGGGCCTGAAGCTTTCTTT. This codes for CASSLDLSGPEAFF.

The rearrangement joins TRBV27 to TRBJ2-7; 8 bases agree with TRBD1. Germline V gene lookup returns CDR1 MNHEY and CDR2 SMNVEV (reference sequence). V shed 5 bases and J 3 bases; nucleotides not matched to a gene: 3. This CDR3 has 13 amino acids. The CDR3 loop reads CASSTDRDYEQYF. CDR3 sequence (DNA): TGTGCCAGCAGTACGGACAGGGACTACGAGCAGTACTTC.

This chain's CDR3 is CASSDQLYRVITGELFF. The CDR3 DNA is TGCGCCAGCAGCGACCAATTGTACAGGGTTATCACCGGGGAGCTGTTTTTT. This chain joins TRBV4-3 and TRBJ2-2; TRBD1 is a possible D gene (6 bases). The CDR3 loop spans 17 amino acids. The germline CDR1 and CDR2 sequences are LGHNA and YSLEER. Trimming removed 5 bases at V and 4 bases at J, with 20 bases between.

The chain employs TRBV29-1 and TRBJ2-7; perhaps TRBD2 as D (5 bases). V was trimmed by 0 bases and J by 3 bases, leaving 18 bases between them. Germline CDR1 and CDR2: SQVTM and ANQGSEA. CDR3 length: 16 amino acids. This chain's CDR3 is CSVEDWGSGADYEQYF. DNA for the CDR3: TGCAGCGTTGAAGATTGGGGAAGCGGAGCGGACTACGAGCAGTACTTC.

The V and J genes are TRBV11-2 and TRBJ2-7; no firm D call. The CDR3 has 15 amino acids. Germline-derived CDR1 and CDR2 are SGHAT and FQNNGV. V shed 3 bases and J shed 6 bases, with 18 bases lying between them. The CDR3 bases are TGTGCCAGCAGCTTCTTTGGAACCTCCCCGGGCGAGCAGTACTTC. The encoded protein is CASSFFGTSPGEQYF.

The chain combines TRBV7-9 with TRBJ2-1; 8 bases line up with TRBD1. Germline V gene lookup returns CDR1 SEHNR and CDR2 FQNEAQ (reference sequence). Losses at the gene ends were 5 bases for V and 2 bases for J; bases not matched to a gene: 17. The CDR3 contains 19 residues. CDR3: CASSATGTGATRTYNEQFF. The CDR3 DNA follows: TGTGCCAGCAGCGCTACCGGGACAGGCGCAACCAGAACCTACAATGAGCAGTTCTTC.

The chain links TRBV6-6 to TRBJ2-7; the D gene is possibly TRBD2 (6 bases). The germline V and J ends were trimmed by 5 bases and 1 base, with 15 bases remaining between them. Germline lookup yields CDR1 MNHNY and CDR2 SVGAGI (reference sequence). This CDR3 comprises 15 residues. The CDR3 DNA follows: TGTGCCAGCAGTCCCTATGTGGGGACTTCCTACGAGCAGTACTTC. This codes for CASSPYVGTSYEQYF.

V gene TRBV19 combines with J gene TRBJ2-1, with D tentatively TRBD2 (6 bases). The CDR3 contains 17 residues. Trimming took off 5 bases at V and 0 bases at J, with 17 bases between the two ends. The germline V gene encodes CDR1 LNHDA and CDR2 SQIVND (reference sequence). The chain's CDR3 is CASSSTSGLSSYNEQFF. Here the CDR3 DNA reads TGTGCCAGTAGTTCGACGTCGGGACTGAGCTCCTACAATGAGCAGTTCTTC. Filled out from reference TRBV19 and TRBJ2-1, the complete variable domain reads DGGITQSPKYLFRKEGQNVTLSCEQNLNHDAMYWYRQDPGQGLRLIYYSQIVNDFQKGDIAEGYSVSREKKESFPLTVTSAQKNPTAFYLCASSSTSGLSSYNEQFFGPGTRLTVL.